The rows below give T cell receptor beta chains drawn from one sample of a study of shared clonotypes between healthy human individuals. Only in-frame clones appear in the TCRdb table, and some are missing; sequencing was by immunoSEQ multiplex PCR. The sample includes 600,000 to 750,000 clones, 90% of them seen just once. The sequenced sample was memory CD8+ T cells from PBMCs. These TCRs come from a man younger than 35 in good health. Some clones in this sample may be carry-over from other donors' samples. CDR3s include the opening cysteine and the closing phenylalanine or tryptophan. Each record gives: V gene, clone size, D gene, J gene, CDR3 DNA, CDR3 protein. A D gene is named only where the DNA matches it firmly. Clone size is shown for a subset of rows, as once, few, many or a class of expanded clone.

v_call: TRBV4-3; clone_size: NA; d_call: NA; j_call: TRBJ2-1; cdr3_nt: TGCGCCAGCAGCCAAGGTGGGAGAATTGGAAAGGGGGAGCAGTTCTTC; cdr3_aa: CASSQGGRIGKGEQFF
v_call: TRBV30; clone_size: NA; d_call: NA; j_call: TRBJ1-1; cdr3_nt: TGTGCCTGGAGTGTTGGGAGGAACACTGAAGCTTTCTTT; cdr3_aa: CAWSVGRNTEAFF
v_call: TRBV11-3; clone_size: NA; d_call: NA; j_call: TRBJ1-1; cdr3_nt: TGTGCCAGCAGCTGGACTGAAGTTATGAACACTGAAGCTTTCTTT; cdr3_aa: CASSWTEVMNTEAFF
v_call: TRBV6-1; clone_size: NA; d_call: NA; j_call: TRBJ2-7; cdr3_nt: TGTGCCAGCAGTGGTTTAATCCTGGTCGAGCAGTACTTC; cdr3_aa: CASSGLILVEQYF
v_call: TRBV27; clone_size: NA; d_call: TRBD2; j_call: TRBJ2-1; cdr3_nt: TGTGCCAGCAGTCCCACGGGAGGCCGGGTCAATGAGCAGTTCTTC; cdr3_aa: CASSPTGGRVNEQFF
v_call: TRBV13; clone_size: many; d_call: TRBD1; j_call: TRBJ2-5; cdr3_nt: TGTGCCAGCAGCTCATTCCGGGACAGGGGGCGCGCGGGTGAGACCCAGTACTTC; cdr3_aa: CASSSFRDRGRAGETQYF
v_call: TRBV11-3; clone_size: NA; d_call: TRBD1; j_call: TRBJ2-1; cdr3_nt: TGTGCCAGCAGCTCCCAGGGGGCTGAGCAGTTCTTC; cdr3_aa: CASSSQGAEQFF
v_call: TRBV27; clone_size: once; d_call: TRBD2; j_call: TRBJ2-7; cdr3_nt: TGTGCCAGCAGTTCGTTATTCCCGACTAGCGGGAGTCACGAGCAGTACTTC; cdr3_aa: CASSSLFPTSGSHEQYF
v_call: TRBV10-3; clone_size: once; d_call: TRBD1; j_call: TRBJ1-1; cdr3_nt: TGTGCCATCAGTGAAGAAACAGGGGGTACTGAAGCTTTCTTT; cdr3_aa: CAISEETGGTEAFF
v_call: TRBV9; clone_size: NA; d_call: NA; j_call: TRBJ2-2; cdr3_nt: TGTGCCAGCAGCGTAGAAGGACTTAACACCGGGGAGCTGTTTTTT; cdr3_aa: CASSVEGLNTGELFF
v_call: TRBV27; clone_size: NA; d_call: NA; j_call: TRBJ2-5; cdr3_nt: TGTGCCAGCAGTCCGCAGGGAACTACCAGGGAGACCCAGTACTTC; cdr3_aa: CASSPQGTTRETQYF
v_call: TRBV10-3; clone_size: NA; d_call: NA; j_call: TRBJ2-7; cdr3_nt: TGTGCCACCCGAAACAATTACGAGCAGTACTTC; cdr3_aa: CATRNNYEQYF
v_call: TRBV27; clone_size: NA; d_call: NA; j_call: TRBJ1-1; cdr3_nt: TGTGCCAGCAGTTTAGGGCGGATGAACACTGAAGCTTTCTTT; cdr3_aa: CASSLGRMNTEAFF
v_call: TRBV7-8; clone_size: NA; d_call: TRBD2; j_call: TRBJ2-3; cdr3_nt: TGTGCCAGCAGCTTTCATCCTAGCGGGAGTCGGTCTGATACGCAGTATTTT; cdr3_aa: CASSFHPSGSRSDTQYF
v_call: TRBV27; clone_size: once; d_call: NA; j_call: TRBJ1-2; cdr3_nt: TGTGCCAGCAGGGGGAGCACAGGCTATGGCTACACCTTC; cdr3_aa: CASRGSTGYGYTF
v_call: TRBV28; clone_size: NA; d_call: NA; j_call: TRBJ2-7; cdr3_nt: TGTGCCAGCAGTTTTGTCGGAGGGGGCGTCGACGAGCAGTACTTC; cdr3_aa: CASSFVGGGVDEQYF